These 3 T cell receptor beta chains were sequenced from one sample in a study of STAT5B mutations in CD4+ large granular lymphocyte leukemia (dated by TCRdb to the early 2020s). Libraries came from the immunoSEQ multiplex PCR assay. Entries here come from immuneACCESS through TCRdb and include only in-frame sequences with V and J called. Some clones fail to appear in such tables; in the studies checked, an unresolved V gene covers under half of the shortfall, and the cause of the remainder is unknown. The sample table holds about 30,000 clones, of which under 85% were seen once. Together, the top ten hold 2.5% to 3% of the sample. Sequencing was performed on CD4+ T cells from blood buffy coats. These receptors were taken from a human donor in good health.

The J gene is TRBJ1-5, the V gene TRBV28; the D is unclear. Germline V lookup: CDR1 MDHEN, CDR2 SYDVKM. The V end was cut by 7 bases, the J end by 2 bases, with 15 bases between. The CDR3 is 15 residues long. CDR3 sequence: CASILDLSGNQPQHF. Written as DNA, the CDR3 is TGTGCCAGCATTCTGGACCTGTCGGGCAATCAGCCCCAGCATTTT.

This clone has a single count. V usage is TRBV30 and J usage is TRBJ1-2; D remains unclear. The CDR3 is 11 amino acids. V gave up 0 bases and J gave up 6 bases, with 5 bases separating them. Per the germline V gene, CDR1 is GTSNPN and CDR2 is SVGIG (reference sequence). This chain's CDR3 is CAWSVQNGYTF. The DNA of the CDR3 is TGTGCCTGGAGTGTTCAAAATGGCTACACCTTC.

This chain's CDR3 is CASSRGGGAYEQYF. As DNA, the CDR3 is TGTGCCAGCAGCCGCGGCGGGGGGGCCTACGAGCAGTACTTC. The chain combines TRBV28 with TRBJ2-7; 9 nucleotides match TRBD2. J was trimmed by 2 bases and V by 6 bases; bases with no gene match: 5. In germline, CDR1 is MDHEN, CDR2 SYDVKM. There are 14 residues in the CDR3.